The next 3 T cell receptor beta chains were all read from a single sample in a study of cytomegalovirus exposure and HLA in healthy donors. PCR primers comprised 60 Vbeta and 13 Jbeta primers. Profiling relied on immunoSEQ multiplex PCR, and the TCRdb table lists in-frame clones only, not all of them. This sample has 85,000 to 130,000 clones, with more than 75% found just once. What was sequenced was PBMCs. All receptors come from a woman aged 45 to 65 in good health and CMV-seropositive.

This clone came up a few times. The chain uses TRBV18 and TRBJ1-4, with D unclear. The CDR3 contains 15 residues. Germline CDR1 KGHSH, CDR2 LQKENI. The ends were cut back, 0 bases at V and 12 bases at J, with 17 bases in the middle. In DNA, the CDR3 is TGTGCCAGCTCACCACCCCAGGTTACCTACTCGGAACTGTTTTTT. It codes for CASSPPQVTYSELFF.

The chain is built from TRBV28 and TRBJ1-2; D is unresolved. Germline values: CDR1 MDHEN, CDR2 SYDVKM. The CDR3 has 14 residues. Deletions cut 4 bases from V and 0 bases from J, with 9 bases between. The CDR3 spells CASSSQRPNYGYTF. For the CDR3, the DNA is TGTGCCAGCAGTTCCCAGCGACCTAACTATGGCTACACCTTC.

This clone came up a few times. The chain combines TRBV2 with TRBJ1-4; 7 nucleotides align to TRBD1. Germline trimming cut 5 bases from V and 4 bases from J; bases unmatched to any gene: 7. The CDR3 contains 15 residues. The germline CDR1 and CDR2 sequences are SNHLY and FYNNEI. CDR3 loop: CASSFQGGLNEKLFF. DNA of the CDR3: TGTGCCAGCAGTTTTCAGGGGGGACTTAATGAAAAACTGTTTTTT. The full variable domain, its missing parts supplied by reference TRBV2 and TRBJ1-4, is EPEVTQTPSHQVTQMGQEVILRCVPISNHLYFYWYRQILGQKVEFLVSFYNNEISEKSEIFDDQFSVERPDGSNFTLKIRSTKLEDSAMYFCASSFQGGLNEKLFFGSGTQLSVL.